One and the same sample provided the 5 T cell receptor beta chains below, sequenced in a study of human T cells and chemical hapten exposure. Sequencing started from total RNA isolated from unfractionated whole blood. TCRdb recomputed calls from the 5' RACE reads with MiXCR, one row per CDR3 protein. The sample lists tens of thousands of distinct CDR3 sequences; approximately 15% were seen once. The source of these receptors is a female donor in good health.

This clonotype was seen repeatedly, ten times or more. V usage is TRBV15 and J usage is TRBJ1-6; no clear D gene. The CDR3 sequence is 12 residues long. With 4 bases removed from V and 9 bases from J, the gap between germline ends came to 7 bases. Germline V lookup: CDR1 LNHNV, CDR2 YYDKDF (reference sequence). The CDR3 sequence is CATSTGTSPLHF. Written as DNA, the CDR3 is TGTGCCACCAGCACAGGCACTTCACCCCTCCACTTT.

This clonotype showed up just a few times. The chain carries TRBV4-1 and TRBJ1-5; 8 bases are shared with TRBD1. The CDR3 spans 16 residues. Germline V lookup: CDR1 MGHRA, CDR2 YSYEKL. Unmatched junction bases numbered 10, after V lost 2 bases and J lost 7 bases. The CDR3 is CASSQIGQGKRQPQHF. Written as DNA, the CDR3 is TGCGCCAGCAGCCAAATAGGACAGGGTAAACGGCAGCCCCAGCATTTT.

The CDR3 region has the DNA TGCAGTGCCATAGCCGGGACTAGCGGAGAGATCTACAATGAGCAGTTCTTC. Translation: CSAIAGTSGEIYNEQFF. This rearrangement joins TRBV20-1 to TRBJ2-1; 11 bases align to TRBD2. The ends lost 6 bases at V and 3 bases at J; junction bases unmatched: 13. The CDR3 runs to 17 residues. Germline CDR1 and CDR2: DFQATT and SNEGSKA (reference sequence).

This clonotype was observed a handful of times. The chain joins TRBV29-1 to TRBJ2-3; D is uncertain. Trimming left V 7 bases short and J 6 bases short, with 11 bases between. Germline CDR1 is SQVTM and CDR2 is ANQGSEA. The CDR3 length is 11 residues. The chain's CDR3 is CSAPTLDTQYF. In DNA, the CDR3 is TGCAGCGCCCCTACTTTGGATACGCAGTATTTT.

This clonotype was seen a few times. The genes are TRBV4-1 and TRBJ1-4, with no clear D. The CDR3 totals 15 residues. The V gene lost 0 bases and the J gene lost 10 bases, with 15 bases spanning the gap. From germline, CDR1 is MGHRA and CDR2 YSYEKL. The CDR3 is CASSQEAAVGGKLFF. The CDR3 DNA follows: TGCGCCAGCAGCCAAGAGGCAGCGGTGGGAGGAAAACTGTTTTTT.